The next 15 T cell receptor beta chains were all read from a single sample in a study of monozygotic twins with inflammatory bowel disease (dated by TCRdb to the late 2010s). Library prep was done by 5' RACE. The sequencer listed for this sample is Illumina HiSeq 2500. TCRdb reprocessed the reads and assigns one entry to each CDR3 protein sequence, leaving out DNA. The table for this sample records 350,000 to 550,000 distinct CDR3 sequences. Approximately 2.4% of the sample comes from the top ten. The specimen was blood. These TCRs come from a human donor with ulcerative colitis or Crohn's disease, or a healthy co-twin of an affected twin (not recorded which).

The CDR3 sequence: CASSPDSDQETQYF. This sequence joins TRBV4-3 and TRBJ2-5. The CDR3 has 14 residues. CDR1 and CDR2 (germline): LGHNA, YSLEER.

The chain is built from TRBV4-2 and TRBJ2-7; TCRdb's D call of TRBD1 is untestable without DNA. Germline CDR1 and CDR2: LGHNA and YNFKEQ. The CDR3 totals 14 residues. This chain's CDR3 is CASSPGQGNYEQYF.

This chain links TRBV20-1 with TRBJ1-6; TCRdb's assignment of TRBD1 cannot be checked, as there is no DNA. CDR3 length: 15 amino acids. Germline CDR1 and CDR2: DFQATT and SNEGSKA (reference sequence). The chain's CDR3 is CSAKTGGGWNSPLHF.

This rearrangement joins TRBV6-2 or TRBV6-3 to TRBJ2-7; TCRdb outputs TRBD1, but without DNA this stays unchecked. This CDR3 is built from 14 residues. The germline V gene has CDR1 MNHEY and CDR2 SVGEGT. CDR3 loop: CASSTQGRLYEQYF.

The chain is built from TRBV6-1 and TRBJ2-6; the D call from TCRdb, TRBD1, cannot be confirmed without DNA. The CDR3 loop spans 17 amino acids. CDR1 and CDR2 from the germline V gene are MNHNS and SASEGT. The CDR3 spells CASSPPGQGTGANVLTF.

The CDR3 sequence is CASSFQNRRSTDTQYF. This chain uses TRBV5-6 with TRBJ2-3; TCRdb picks TRBD1, but there is no DNA to check that call. The germline V gene encodes CDR1 SGHDT and CDR2 YYEEEE. CDR3 length equals 16 residues.

The chain combines TRBV3-1 with TRBJ1-2; TCRdb's D call of TRBD1 is untestable without DNA. This CDR3 is 14 amino acids long. The germline V gene has CDR1 LGHDT and CDR2 YNNKEL (reference sequence). The CDR3 spells CASSHLDRGSGYTF.

This chain connects TRBV13 to TRBJ2-4. This CDR3 spans 12 amino acids. Germline CDR1 PRHDT, CDR2 FYEKMQ (reference sequence). CDR3 protein: CASSFGPAIQYF.

The chain is built from TRBV30 and TRBJ2-2; TCRdb lists TRBD1, though no DNA is available to test this call. This CDR3 contains 14 residues. CDR1 is GTSNPN and CDR2 is SVGIG in the germline V gene (reference sequence). CDR3 in amino acids: CAWAGQGITGELFF.

The chain couples TRBV7-2 to TRBJ2-3; TCRdb indicates TRBD1, and absent DNA this call remains unverified. Per germline, CDR1 SGHTA and CDR2 FQGNSA. The CDR3 has 15 amino acids. The CDR3 here is CASSSSGGALGTQYF.

This sequence joins TRBV4-1 and TRBJ1-2. The CDR3 covers 16 residues. The germline gives CDR1 MGHRA, CDR2 YSYEKL. The CDR3 is CASSQPRRGVNYGYTF.

This chain connects TRBV30 to TRBJ2-5; TCRdb gives TRBD1 as the D gene, but with no DNA this cannot be confirmed. The germline V gene has CDR1 GTSNPN and CDR2 SVGIG (reference sequence). This CDR3 comprises 14 residues. The CDR3 here is CAWSVPGGDKTQYF. The full variable domain, rest sourced from reference TRBV30 and TRBJ2-5, is SQTIHQWPATLVQPVGSPLSLECTVEGTSNPNLYWYRQAAGRGLQLLFYSVGIGQISSEVPQNLSASRPQDRQFILSSKKLLLSDSGFYLCAWSVPGGDKTQYFGPGTRLLVL.

The chain carries TRBV7-9 and TRBJ2-7; TCRdb reports TRBD1, a call that lacks DNA to check it against. CDR1 SEHNR and CDR2 FQNEAQ come from the germline V gene (reference sequence). The CDR3 runs to 15 residues. The CDR3 loop is CASSVPGQGAFEQYF. Supplemented by reference TRBV7-9 and TRBJ2-7, the full variable domain reads DTGVSQNPRHKITKRGQNVTFRCDPISEHNRLYWYRQTLGQGPEFLTYFQNEAQLEKSRLLSDRFSAERPKGSFSTLEIQRTEQGDSAMYLCASSVPGQGAFEQYFGPGTRLTVT.

The chain recombines TRBV4-1 with TRBJ2-1. In germline, CDR1 is MGHRA, CDR2 YSYEKL. The CDR3 covers 11 residues. The CDR3 reads CASSGLGEQFF.

The chain joins TRBV7-2 to TRBJ1-3; the TRBD1 assignment by TCRdb is unverifiable without DNA. The CDR3 sequence is 14 residues long. Germline V gene lookup returns CDR1 SGHTA and CDR2 FQGNSA. The CDR3 sequence is CASSGTGTGNTIYF.